Below, 13 T cell receptor beta chains from the same sample are listed, as sequenced in a study of T-cell reconstitution after alpha-beta-depleted transplantation in children. Unique molecular identifiers were incorporated when the TCRbeta library was constructed. TCRdb re-derived calls from the PCR reads in MiXCR, one entry per CDR3 protein. Here the sample spans hundreds of thousands of distinct CDR3 sequences, over 10% being singletons. The source material was PBMCs, sampled before TCRalphabeta/CD19-depleted stem cell transplant. The receptors here all came from a girl aged 2 to 10 with congenital amegakaryocytic thrombocytopenia, due to receive a stem cell transplant.

As to this clonotype: This may be a read error, as it is one base from a much larger clone. The genes are TRBV20-1 and TRBJ2-3; D is perhaps TRBD1 (7 bases). Germline V CDR1 and CDR2: DFQATT, SNEGSKA (reference sequence). With 0 bases removed from V and 3 bases from J, the gap between germline ends came to 16 bases. The CDR3 has 16 amino acids. Here the CDR3 reads CSAREFAGQRTDTQYF. In DNA form, the CDR3 reads TGCAGTGCTAGAGAATTCGCGGGACAGAGGACAGATACGCAGTATTTT.

This clonotype occurred many times. The DNA of the CDR3 is TGTGCCAGCTGCAGGGTACCCGGGGAGCTGTTTTTT. Its protein is CASCRVPGELFF. J is TRBJ2-2 and V is TRBV6-5; possibly TRBD1 for D (5 bases). V was cut by 8 bases and J by 6 bases, with 10 bases left in between. CDR1 is MNHEY, CDR2 SVGAGI, per germline. The CDR3 spans 12 residues.

The V call is TRBV4-2, the J call TRBJ1-1; maybe TRBD1 (5 bases). Germline V gives CDR1 LGHNA, CDR2 YNFKEQ. V was cut by 4 bases and J by 1 base, with 13 bases left in between. The CDR3 spans 15 residues. Written as DNA, the CDR3 is TGTGCCAGCAGCCGAGAGAACAGGTGGAACACTGAAGCTTTCTTT. Translation: CASSRENRWNTEAFF.

Only a few counts were recorded for this clonotype. The chain uses TRBV4-1 and TRBJ2-1; possibly TRBD2 for D (6 bases). The V end lost 2 bases, the J end lost 1 base, and 15 bases lay between the germline ends. The CDR3 has 17 amino acids. Germline values: CDR1 MGHRA, CDR2 YSYEKL. This chain's CDR3 is CASSQNLRRGSYNEQFF. The CDR3 bases are TGCGCCAGCAGCCAAAATCTGAGGAGGGGTTCCTACAATGAGCAGTTCTTC.

This clonotype was found many times. V and J are TRBV29-1 and TRBJ2-1; perhaps D is TRBD1 or TRBD2 (6 bases each). V gave up 1 base and J gave up 9 bases, with 10 bases separating them. Per germline, CDR1 SQVTM and CDR2 ANQGSEA. This CDR3 has 12 amino acids. CDR3 region: CSVEGEGGEQFF. The CDR3 bases are TGCAGCGTTGAAGGCGAGGGGGGTGAGCAGTTCTTC.

The chain is built from TRBV5-1 and TRBJ2-7, with D possibly being TRBD2 (5 bases). The CDR3 contains 14 residues. The V gene's germline CDR1 is SGHRS and CDR2 YFSETQ. With 2 bases removed from V and 3 bases from J, the gap between germline ends came to 12 bases. CDR3 nucleotides: TGCGCCAGCAGCTTTGGCGGGTTGGGCTACGAGCAGTACTTC. This codes for CASSFGGLGYEQYF.

In this sample, this clonotype turned up many times. The chain uses TRBV10-3 and TRBJ1-5; 7 nucleotides line up with TRBD1. CDR3 length: 13 residues. CDR1 ENHRY and CDR2 SYGVKD come from the germline V gene. The V segment lost 9 bases and the J segment 4 bases; nucleotides outside the gene matches: 6. Written as DNA, the CDR3 is TGTGCCATTAGGGACAGAGAGAATCAGCCCCAGCATTTT. It encodes CAIRDRENQPQHF.

This clonotype has just a few counts. The rearrangement joins TRBV12-5 to TRBJ2-3, with unresolved D. Trimming cost V 0 bases and J 2 bases, with 9 bases left between them. This CDR3 has 15 amino acids. Germline values: CDR1 LGHNT, CDR2 FRNRAP. This CDR3 is CASGLVLRNTDTQYF. In DNA form, the CDR3 reads TGTGCTAGTGGTTTGGTACTGCGGAACACAGATACGCAGTATTTT.

This clonotype was detected ten times or more. The rearrangement links TRBV20-1 to TRBJ2-7, with D possibly TRBD1 on 5 matching bases. Trimming took 6 bases from V and 0 from J, leaving 12 bases between them. The germline gives CDR1 DFQATT, CDR2 SNEGSKA (reference sequence). This CDR3 has 13 amino acids. The CDR3, as DNA: TGCAGTGCCCAAGGCCAGGGCTCCTACGAGCAGTACTTC. It is translated as CSAQGQGSYEQYF.

The genes are TRBV20-1 and TRBJ2-7, with D possibly TRBD1 on 5 matching bases. Trimming took off 5 bases at V and 3 bases at J, with 14 bases between the two ends. CDR3 length: 13 amino acids. The germline gives CDR1 DFQATT, CDR2 SNEGSKA (reference sequence). For the CDR3, the DNA is TGCAGTGCTCCGACAGATATTAGCTACGAGCAGTACTTC. Translating it yields CSAPTDISYEQYF.

Points on this clonotype: Being one base from a much bigger clone, this may be a read error. The chain carries TRBV10-3 and TRBJ2-2; 8 positions agree with TRBD2. Germline CDR1 reads ENHRY; CDR2 reads SYGVKD. The CDR3 runs 13 residues. As DNA, the CDR3 is TGTGTCATCAGGCGGGAGGCCGGCGGGGAGCTGTTTTTT. Translating gives CVIRREAGGELFF.

A single count supports this clonotype. The rearrangement links TRBV20-1 to TRBJ2-7; 8 bases are a match to TRBD1. In germline, CDR1 is DFQATT, CDR2 SNEGSKA (reference sequence). CDR3 length: 15 amino acids. The junction had 12 bases not matched to a gene; V was cut back by 5 bases and J by 3 bases. The DNA for the CDR3 is TGCAGTGCTTCGGAGGACAGGGTAAGGGACTACGAGCAGTACTTC. This translates into CSASEDRVRDYEQYF.

This clonotype was seen many times. V is TRBV20-1 and J is TRBJ2-2; D uncertain. Germline values: CDR1 DFQATT, CDR2 SNEGSKA (reference sequence). With 5 bases removed from V and 7 bases from J, the gap between germline ends came to 14 bases. The CDR3 covers 13 residues. Here the CDR3 DNA reads TGCAGTGCTCCACTCCCCACCTTCGGGGAGCTGTTTTTT. Protein sequence: CSAPLPTFGELFF.